Described below is a single T cell receptor beta chain sequence and its context. Its target is not known. All patients experienced relapse after autologous stem cell transplantation, and brentuximab vedotin exposure was variable. The data belong to a study of PD-1 blockade in classical Hodgkin lymphoma. Study results and limitations: Reports indicated that newly diagnosed patients had lower baseline TCR diversity than healthy donors did. Those achieving complete response showed baseline diversity like newly diagnosed patients.

Profiled with immunoSEQ multiplex PCR; TCRdb holds only in-frame clones, not every one. The sample includes fewer than 100,000 clones, around 90% seen only once; the top ten take roughly a fifth. The CDR3 extends over 14 amino acids. With V trimmed by 4 bases and J by 3 bases, 6 bases remained unmatched. Per the germline V gene, CDR1 is MDHEN and CDR2 is SYDVKM. The source is a human donor with classical Hodgkin lymphoma. The sequencing used peripheral blood mononuclear cells (PBMCs), collected at baseline. The genes are TRBV28 and TRBJ2-7; 7 nucleotides match TRBD1. The CDR3 region is CASSWTGANYEQYF. CDR3 nucleotides: TGTGCCAGCAGTTGGACAGGAGCAAACTACGAGCAGTACTTC.